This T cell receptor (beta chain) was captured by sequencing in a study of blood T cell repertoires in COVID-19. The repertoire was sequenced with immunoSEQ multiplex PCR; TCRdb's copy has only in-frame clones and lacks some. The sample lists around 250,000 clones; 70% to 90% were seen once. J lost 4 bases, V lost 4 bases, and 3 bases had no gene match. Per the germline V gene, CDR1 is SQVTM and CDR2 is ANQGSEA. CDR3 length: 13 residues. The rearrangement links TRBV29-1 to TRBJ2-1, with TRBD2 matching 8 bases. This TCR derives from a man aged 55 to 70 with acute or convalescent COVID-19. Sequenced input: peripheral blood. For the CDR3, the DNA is TGCAGCGTTGCTAGCGGGCGTTACAATGAGCAGTTCTTC. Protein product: CSVASGRYNEQFF.